The present T cell receptor (beta chain) was sequenced within a study of T cell changes during pregnancy in multiple sclerosis. TCRdb keeps only in-frame clones here, not all; method: immunoSEQ multiplex PCR. The sample contains 20,000 or so clones, more than 90% of which appear only once. V lost 8 bases, J lost 3 bases, and 6 bases lay in between. The CDR3 length is 11 residues. Germline loops: CDR1 PRHDT, CDR2 FYEKMQ (reference sequence). The sequenced sample was CD8+ T cells from peripheral blood mononuclear cells, obtained in the third trimester of pregnancy. This receptor was taken from a female donor in good health, enrolled as a control in a pregnancy study. V gene TRBV13 combines with J gene TRBJ2-3; D might be TRBD2 (5 bases). DNA for the CDR3: TGTGCCAGCGGCGGGACAGATACGCAGTATTTT. This gives the protein CASGGTDTQYF. Full variable domain (missing parts from reference TRBV13 and TRBJ2-3): AAGVIQSPRHLIKEKRETATLKCYPIPRHDTVYWYQQGPGQDPQFLISFYEKMQSDKGSIPDRFSAQQFSDYHSELNMSSLELGDSALYFCASGGTDTQYFGPGTRLTVL.